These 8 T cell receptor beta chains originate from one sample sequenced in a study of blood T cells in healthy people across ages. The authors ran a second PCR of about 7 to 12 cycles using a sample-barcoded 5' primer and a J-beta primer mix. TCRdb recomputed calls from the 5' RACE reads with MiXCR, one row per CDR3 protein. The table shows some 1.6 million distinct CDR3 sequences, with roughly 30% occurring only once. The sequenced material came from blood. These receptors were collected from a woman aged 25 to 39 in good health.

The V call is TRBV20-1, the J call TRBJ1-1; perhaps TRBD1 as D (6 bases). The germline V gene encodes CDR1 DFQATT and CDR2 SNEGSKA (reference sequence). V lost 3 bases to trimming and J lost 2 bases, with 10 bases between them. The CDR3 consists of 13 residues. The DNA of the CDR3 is TGCAGTGCTAGGGTCAGGGGTAACACTGAAGCTTTCTTT. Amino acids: CSARVRGNTEAFF.

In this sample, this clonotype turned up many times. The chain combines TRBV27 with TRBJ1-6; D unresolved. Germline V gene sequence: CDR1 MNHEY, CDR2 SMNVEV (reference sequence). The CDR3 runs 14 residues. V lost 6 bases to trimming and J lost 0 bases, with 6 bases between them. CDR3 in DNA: TGTGCCAGCAGCCAGAGCTCCTATAATTCACCCCTCCACTTT. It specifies CASSQSSYNSPLHF.

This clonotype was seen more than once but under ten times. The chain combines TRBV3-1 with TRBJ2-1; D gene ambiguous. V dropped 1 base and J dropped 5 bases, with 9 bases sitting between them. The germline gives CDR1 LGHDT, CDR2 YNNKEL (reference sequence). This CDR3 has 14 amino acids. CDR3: CASSQVLTNNEQFF. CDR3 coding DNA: TGTGCCAGCAGCCAAGTCCTGACCAACAATGAGCAGTTCTTC.

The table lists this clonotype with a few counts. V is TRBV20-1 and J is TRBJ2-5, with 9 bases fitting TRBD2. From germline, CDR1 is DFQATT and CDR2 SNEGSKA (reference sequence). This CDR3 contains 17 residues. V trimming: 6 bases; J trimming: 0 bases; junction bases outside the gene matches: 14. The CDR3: CSARRERGVGYQETQYF. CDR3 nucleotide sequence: TGCAGTGCCAGACGGGAGCGGGGGGTAGGGTACCAAGAGACCCAGTACTTC.

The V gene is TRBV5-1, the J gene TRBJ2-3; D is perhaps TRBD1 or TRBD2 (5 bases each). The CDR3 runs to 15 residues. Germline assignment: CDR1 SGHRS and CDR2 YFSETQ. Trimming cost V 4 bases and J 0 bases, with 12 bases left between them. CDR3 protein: CASSPLGVSTDTQYF. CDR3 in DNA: TGCGCCAGCAGCCCGCTGGGGGTTAGCACAGATACGCAGTATTTT.

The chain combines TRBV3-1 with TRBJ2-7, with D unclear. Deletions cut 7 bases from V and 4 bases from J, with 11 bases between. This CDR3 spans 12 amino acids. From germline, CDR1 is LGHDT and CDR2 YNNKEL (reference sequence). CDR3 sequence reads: CASNQARYEQYF. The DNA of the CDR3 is TGTGCCAGCAACCAGGCTAGGTACGAGCAGTACTTC.

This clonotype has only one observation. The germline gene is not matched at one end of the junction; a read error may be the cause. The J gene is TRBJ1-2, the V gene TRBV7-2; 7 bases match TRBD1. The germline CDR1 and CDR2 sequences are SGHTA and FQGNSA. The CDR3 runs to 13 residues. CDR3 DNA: TGTGCCAGCAGCCCGGGACAGACCCTAGGCTGCACCTTC. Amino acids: CASSPGQTLGCTF. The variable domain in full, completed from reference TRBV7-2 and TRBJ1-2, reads GAGVSQSPSNKVTEKGKDVELRCDPISGHTALYWYRQSLGQGLEFLIYFQGNSAPDKSGLPSDRFSAERTGGSVSTLTIQRTQQEDSAVYLCASSPGQTLGCTFGSGTRLTVV.

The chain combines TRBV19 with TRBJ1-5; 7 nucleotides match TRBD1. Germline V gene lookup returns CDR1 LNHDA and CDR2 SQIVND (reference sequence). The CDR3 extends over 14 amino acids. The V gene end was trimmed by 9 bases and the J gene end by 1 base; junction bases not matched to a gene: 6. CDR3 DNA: TGTGCCAGCAAGAACAGGGGCAGCAATCAGCCCCAGCATTTT. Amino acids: CASKNRGSNQPQHF.